The 3 T cell receptor beta chains below were found in one sample sequenced in a study of blood T cells in healthy people across ages. A second PCR of about 6 to 12 cycles used a sample-barcoded 5' primer and a J-beta primer mix. TCRdb recomputed calls from the 5' RACE reads with MiXCR, one row per CDR3 protein. Of around 870,000 distinct CDR3 sequences detected, under 30% appear once; the ten largest clones hold 17%. Sample: blood. These receptors were obtained from a woman aged 80 or over in good health.

This clonotype showed up many times. The chain carries TRBV9 and TRBJ2-3, with D possibly TRBD2 on 5 matching bases. This CDR3 region has 13 residues. Trimming cost V 6 bases and J 4 bases, with 12 bases left between them. In germline, CDR1 is SGDLS, CDR2 YYNGEE. CDR3 region: CASTNLLADTQYF. CDR3 bases: TGTGCCAGCACCAACTTACTAGCAGATACGCAGTATTTT.

This clonotype came up a few times. The genes are TRBV20-1 and TRBJ2-2; no firm D call. The CDR3 totals 13 residues. Per germline, CDR1 DFQATT and CDR2 SNEGSKA (reference sequence). Trimming stripped 2 bases from V and 2 bases from J, with 6 bases between. The CDR3 DNA is TGCAGTGCTAGACCTTATAACACCGGGGAGCTGTTTTTT. Protein: CSARPYNTGELFF.

This clonotype was detected ten times or more. The genes are TRBV28 and TRBJ2-5, with 7 bases aligning to TRBD2. The CDR3 loop spans 13 amino acids. The V and J ends lost 11 bases and 1 base, in that order; junction bases with no gene match: 7. CDR1 is MDHEN and CDR2 is SYDVKM in the germline V gene. CDR3 in amino acids: CALGRAPQETQYF. The CDR3 coding sequence is TGTGCCCTAGGGAGGGCCCCCCAAGAGACCCAGTACTTC.